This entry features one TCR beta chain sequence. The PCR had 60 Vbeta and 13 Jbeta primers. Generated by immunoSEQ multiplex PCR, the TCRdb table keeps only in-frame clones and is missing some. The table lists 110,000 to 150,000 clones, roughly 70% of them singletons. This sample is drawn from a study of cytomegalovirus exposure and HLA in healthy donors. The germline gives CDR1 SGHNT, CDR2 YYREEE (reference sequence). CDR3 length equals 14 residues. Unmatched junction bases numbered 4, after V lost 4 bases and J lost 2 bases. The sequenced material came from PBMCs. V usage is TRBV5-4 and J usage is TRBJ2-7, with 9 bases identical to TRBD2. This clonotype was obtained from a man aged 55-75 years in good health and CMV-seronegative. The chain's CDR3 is CASSRLAAPYEQYF. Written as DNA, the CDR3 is TGTGCCAGCAGCAGACTAGCGGCTCCCTACGAGCAGTACTTC.